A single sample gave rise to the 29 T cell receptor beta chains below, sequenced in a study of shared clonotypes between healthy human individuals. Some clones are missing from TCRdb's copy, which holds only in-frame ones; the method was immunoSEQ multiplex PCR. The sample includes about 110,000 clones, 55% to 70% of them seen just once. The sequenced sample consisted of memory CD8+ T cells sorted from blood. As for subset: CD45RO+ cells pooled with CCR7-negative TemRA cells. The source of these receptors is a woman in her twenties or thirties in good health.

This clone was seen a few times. DNA for the CDR3: TGTGCCAGCAGCGTCGGGTTTCAAGAGACCCAGTACTTC. Protein sequence: CASSVGFQETQYF. The chain employs TRBV7-6 and TRBJ2-5; D is unresolved. Germline lookup yields CDR1 SGHVS and CDR2 FNYEAQ. There are 13 residues in the CDR3. The germline V and J ends were trimmed by 5 bases and 2 bases, with 9 bases remaining between them. Filled out from reference TRBV7-6 and TRBJ2-5, the complete variable domain reads GAGVSQSPRYKVTKRGQDVALRCDPISGHVSLYWYRQALGQGPEFLTYFNYEAQQDKSGLPNDRFSAERPEGSISTLTIQRTEQRDSAMYRCASSVGFQETQYFGPGTRLLVL.

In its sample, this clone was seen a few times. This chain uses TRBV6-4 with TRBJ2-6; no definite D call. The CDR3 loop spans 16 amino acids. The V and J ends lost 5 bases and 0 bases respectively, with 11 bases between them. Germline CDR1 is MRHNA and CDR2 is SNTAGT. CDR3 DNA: TGTGCCAGCAGTCTGACATCCAGCTCTGGGGCCAACGTCCTGACTTTC. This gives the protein CASSLTSSSGANVLTF.

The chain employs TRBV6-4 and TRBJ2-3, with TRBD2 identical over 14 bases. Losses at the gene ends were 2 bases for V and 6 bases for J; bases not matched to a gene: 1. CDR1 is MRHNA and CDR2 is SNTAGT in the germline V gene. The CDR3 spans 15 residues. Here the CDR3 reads CASSDGTSGSDTQYF. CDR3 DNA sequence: TGTGCCAGCAGTGACGGGACTAGCGGGAGCGATACGCAGTATTTT.

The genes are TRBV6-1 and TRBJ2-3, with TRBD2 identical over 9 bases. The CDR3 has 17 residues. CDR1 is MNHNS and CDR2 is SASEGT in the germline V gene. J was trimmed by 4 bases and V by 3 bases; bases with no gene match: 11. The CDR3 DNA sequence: TGTGCCAGCAGTGACCTTTCGGCGGGAGGGCCATCAGATACGCAGTATTTT. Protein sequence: CASSDLSAGGPSDTQYF.

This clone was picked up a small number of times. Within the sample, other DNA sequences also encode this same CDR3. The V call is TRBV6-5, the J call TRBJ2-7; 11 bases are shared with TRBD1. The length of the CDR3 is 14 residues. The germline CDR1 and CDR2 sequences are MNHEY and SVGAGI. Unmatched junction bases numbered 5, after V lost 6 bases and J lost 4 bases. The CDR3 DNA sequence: TGTGCCAGCAGAGCCGGGACAGGGGGTTACGAGCAGTACTTC. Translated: CASRAGTGGYEQYF.

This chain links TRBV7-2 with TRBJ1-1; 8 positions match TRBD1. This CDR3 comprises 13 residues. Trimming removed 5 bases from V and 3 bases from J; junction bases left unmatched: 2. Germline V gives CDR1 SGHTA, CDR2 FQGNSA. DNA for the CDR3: TGTGCCAGCAGCCAACAGGGGGACACTGAAGCTTTCTTT. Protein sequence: CASSQQGDTEAFF.

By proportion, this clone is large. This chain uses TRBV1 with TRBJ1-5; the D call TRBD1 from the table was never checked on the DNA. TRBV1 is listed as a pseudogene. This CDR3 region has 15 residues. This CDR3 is CTSSQGGQGLEPQHF. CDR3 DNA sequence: TGCACCAGCAGCCAAGGGGGACAGGGTTTGGAGCCCCAGCATTTT.

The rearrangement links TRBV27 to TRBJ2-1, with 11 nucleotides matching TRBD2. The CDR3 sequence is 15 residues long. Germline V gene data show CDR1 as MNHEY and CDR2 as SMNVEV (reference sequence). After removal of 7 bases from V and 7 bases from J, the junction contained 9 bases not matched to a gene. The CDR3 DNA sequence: TGTGCCAGCACCTTACTAGCGGGAGACTTGAATGAGCAGTTCTTC. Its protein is CASTLLAGDLNEQFF.

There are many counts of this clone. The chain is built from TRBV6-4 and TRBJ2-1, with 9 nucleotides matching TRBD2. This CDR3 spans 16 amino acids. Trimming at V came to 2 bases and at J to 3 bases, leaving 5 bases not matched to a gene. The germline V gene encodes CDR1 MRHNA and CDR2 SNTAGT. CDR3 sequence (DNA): TGTGCCAGCAGTGACCAGACTAGCGGAAGCTACAATGAGCAGTTCTTC. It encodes CASSDQTSGSYNEQFF.

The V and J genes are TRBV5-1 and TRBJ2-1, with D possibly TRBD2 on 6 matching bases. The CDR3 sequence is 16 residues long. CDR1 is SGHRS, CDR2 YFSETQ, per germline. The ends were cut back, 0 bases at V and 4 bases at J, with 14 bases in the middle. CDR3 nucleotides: TGCGCCAGCAGCTTGGCTAGCGTACAAGGTTACAATGAGCAGTTCTTC. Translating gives CASSLASVQGYNEQFF.

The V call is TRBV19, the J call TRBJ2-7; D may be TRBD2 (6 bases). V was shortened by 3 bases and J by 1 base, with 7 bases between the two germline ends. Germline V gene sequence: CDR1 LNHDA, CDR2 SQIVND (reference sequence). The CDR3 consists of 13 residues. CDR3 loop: CASSMDYSYEQYF. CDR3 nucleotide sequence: TGTGCCAGTAGTATGGACTATTCCTACGAGCAGTACTTC.

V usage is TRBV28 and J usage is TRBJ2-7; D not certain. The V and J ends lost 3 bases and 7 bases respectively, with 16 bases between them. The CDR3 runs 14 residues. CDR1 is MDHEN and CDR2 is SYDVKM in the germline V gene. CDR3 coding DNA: TGTGCCAGCAGTTTGAAAGGGCCCGCGCGGGAGCAGTACTTC. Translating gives CASSLKGPAREQYF.

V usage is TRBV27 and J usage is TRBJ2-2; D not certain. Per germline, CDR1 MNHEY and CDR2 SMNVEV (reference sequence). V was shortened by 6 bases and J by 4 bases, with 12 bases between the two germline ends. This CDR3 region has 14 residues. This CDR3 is CASRSDISTGELFF. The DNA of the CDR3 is TGTGCCAGCAGATCCGACATCTCCACCGGGGAGCTGTTTTTT.

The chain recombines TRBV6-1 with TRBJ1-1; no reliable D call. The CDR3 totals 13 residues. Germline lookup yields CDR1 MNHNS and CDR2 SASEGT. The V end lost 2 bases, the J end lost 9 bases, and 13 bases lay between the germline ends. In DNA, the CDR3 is TGTGCCAGCAGTGAATCGGTGTGGCAGAAAGCTTTCTTT. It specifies CASSESVWQKAFF.

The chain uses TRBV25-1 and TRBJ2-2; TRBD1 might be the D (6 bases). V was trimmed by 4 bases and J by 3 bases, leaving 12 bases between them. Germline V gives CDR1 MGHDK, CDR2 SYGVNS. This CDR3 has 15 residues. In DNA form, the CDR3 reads TGTGCCAGCAGTGTAGCACAGGGTCACACCGGGGAGCTGTTTTTT. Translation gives CASSVAQGHTGELFF.

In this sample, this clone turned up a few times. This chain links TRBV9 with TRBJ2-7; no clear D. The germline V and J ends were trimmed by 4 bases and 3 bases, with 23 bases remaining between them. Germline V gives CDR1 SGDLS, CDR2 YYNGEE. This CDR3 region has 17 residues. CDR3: CASSPRVLTSMGYEQYF. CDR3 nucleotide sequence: TGTGCCAGCAGCCCCCGCGTGTTAACAAGTATGGGCTACGAGCAGTACTTC.

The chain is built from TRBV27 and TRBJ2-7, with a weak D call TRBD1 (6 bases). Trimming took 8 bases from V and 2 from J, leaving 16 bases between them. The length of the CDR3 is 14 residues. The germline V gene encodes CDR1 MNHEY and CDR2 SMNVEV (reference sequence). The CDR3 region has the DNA TGTGCCAGCTCCGACAGGTATGGGGCCTACGAGCAGTACTTC. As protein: CASSDRYGAYEQYF.

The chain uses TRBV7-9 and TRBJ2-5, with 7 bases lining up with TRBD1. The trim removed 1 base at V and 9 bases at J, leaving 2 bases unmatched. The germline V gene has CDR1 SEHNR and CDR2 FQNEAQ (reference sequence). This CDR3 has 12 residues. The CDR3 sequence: CASSLEGAAQYF. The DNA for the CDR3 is TGTGCCAGCAGCTTAGAGGGGGCGGCCCAGTACTTC.

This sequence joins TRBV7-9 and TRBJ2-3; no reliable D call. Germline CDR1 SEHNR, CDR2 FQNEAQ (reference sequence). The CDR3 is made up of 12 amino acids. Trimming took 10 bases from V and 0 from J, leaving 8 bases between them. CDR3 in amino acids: CATQASTDTQYF. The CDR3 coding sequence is TGTGCCACCCAGGCTAGCACAGATACGCAGTATTTT.

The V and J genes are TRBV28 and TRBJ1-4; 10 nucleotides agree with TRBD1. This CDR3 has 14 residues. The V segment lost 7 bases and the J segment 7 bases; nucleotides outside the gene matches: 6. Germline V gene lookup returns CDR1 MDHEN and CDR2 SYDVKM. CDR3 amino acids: CASTGTGVVEKLFF. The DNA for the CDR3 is TGTGCCAGCACCGGGACAGGGGTGGTTGAAAAACTGTTTTTT.

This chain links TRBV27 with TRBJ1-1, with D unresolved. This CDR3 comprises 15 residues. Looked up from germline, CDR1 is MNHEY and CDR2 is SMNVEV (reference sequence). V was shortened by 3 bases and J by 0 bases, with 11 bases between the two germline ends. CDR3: CASSLGRGLNTEAFF. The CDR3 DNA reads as TGTGCCAGCAGTTTGGGTCGGGGTTTGAACACTGAAGCTTTCTTT.

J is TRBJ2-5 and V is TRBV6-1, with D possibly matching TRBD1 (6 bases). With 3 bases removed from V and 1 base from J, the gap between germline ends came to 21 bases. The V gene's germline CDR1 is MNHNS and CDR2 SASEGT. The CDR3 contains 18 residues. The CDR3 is CASSDPTEGESFQETQYF. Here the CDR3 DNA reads TGTGCCAGCAGTGACCCGACCGAGGGGGAGTCGTTCCAAGAGACCCAGTACTTC.

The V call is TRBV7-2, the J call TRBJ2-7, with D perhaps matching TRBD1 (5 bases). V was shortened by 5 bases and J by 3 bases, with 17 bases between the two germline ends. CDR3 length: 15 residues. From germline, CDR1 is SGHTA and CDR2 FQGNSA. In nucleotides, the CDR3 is TGTGCCAGCAGCCCAAGATGGGGCAAGGGCTACGAGCAGTACTTC. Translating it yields CASSPRWGKGYEQYF.

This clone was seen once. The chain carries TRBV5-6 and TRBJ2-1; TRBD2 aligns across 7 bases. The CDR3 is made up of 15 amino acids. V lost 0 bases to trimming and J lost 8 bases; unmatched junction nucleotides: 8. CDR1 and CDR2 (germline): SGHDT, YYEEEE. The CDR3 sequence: CASSLVGGGPHEQFF. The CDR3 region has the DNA TGTGCCAGCAGCTTGGTTGGGGGAGGGCCACATGAGCAGTTCTTC.

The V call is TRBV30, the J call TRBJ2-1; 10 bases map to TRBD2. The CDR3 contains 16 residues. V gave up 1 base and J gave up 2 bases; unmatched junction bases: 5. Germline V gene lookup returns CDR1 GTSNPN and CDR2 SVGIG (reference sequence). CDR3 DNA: TGTGCCTGGAGTGAACCTACTAGCGGGGCCTACAATGAGCAGTTCTTC. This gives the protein CAWSEPTSGAYNEQFF.

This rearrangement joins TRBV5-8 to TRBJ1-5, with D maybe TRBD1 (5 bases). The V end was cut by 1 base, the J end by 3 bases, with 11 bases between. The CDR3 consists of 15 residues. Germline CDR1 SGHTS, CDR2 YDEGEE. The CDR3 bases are TGTGCCAGCAGCTTGATCGGGGACTCCAATCAGCCCCAGCATTTT. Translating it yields CASSLIGDSNQPQHF.

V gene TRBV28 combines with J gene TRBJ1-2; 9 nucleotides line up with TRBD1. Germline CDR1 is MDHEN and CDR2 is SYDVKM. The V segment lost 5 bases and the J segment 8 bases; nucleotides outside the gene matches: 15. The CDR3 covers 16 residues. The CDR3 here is CASSIATPGQGQGYTF. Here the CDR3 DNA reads TGTGCCAGCAGTATCGCGACTCCGGGACAGGGCCAGGGCTACACCTTC.

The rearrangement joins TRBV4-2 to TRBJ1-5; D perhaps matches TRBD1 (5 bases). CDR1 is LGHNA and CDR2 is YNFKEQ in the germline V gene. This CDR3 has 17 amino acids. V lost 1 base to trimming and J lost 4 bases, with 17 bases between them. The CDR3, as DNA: TGTGCCAGCAGCCAAGCCGCAGCAGCTGGGGGGAATCAGCCCCAGCATTTT. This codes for CASSQAAAAGGNQPQHF.

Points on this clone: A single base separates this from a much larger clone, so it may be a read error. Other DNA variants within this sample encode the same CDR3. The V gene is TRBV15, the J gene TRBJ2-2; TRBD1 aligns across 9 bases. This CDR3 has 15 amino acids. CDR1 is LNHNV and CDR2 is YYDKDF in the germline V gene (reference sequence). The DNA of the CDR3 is TGTGCCACCAGCACCGGACAGGGGTCCACCGGGGAACTGTTTTTT. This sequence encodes CATSTGQGSTGELFF.